The present T cell receptor (beta chain) was sequenced within a study of T cells after yellow fever vaccination. This clonotype has ten or more counts. Each CDR3 protein gets one entry after TCRdb re-called the 5' RACE reads with MiXCR. The repertoire has a few hundred thousand distinct CDR3 sequences, 6.8% of them found once; the top ten carry 15% to 20%. CDR3 length equals 14 residues. V lost 8 bases and J lost 0; bases outside the gene matches: 2. The germline V gene has CDR1 MDHEN and CDR2 SYDVKM. This chain links TRBV28 with TRBJ2-1, with 9 bases fitting TRBD2. Sequenced here: PBMCs, sampled about 41 days after the first yellow fever vaccination. The source of this sequence is a man aged 18 to 30 who received the YFV17D yellow fever vaccine. The CDR3 DNA follows: TGTGCCAGCCATAGCGGGAGCTCCTACAATGAGCAGTTCTTC. This gives the protein CASHSGSSYNEQFF.